This T cell receptor beta chain was identified in a study of technical replicates of blood from a few donors. Here immunoSEQ multiplex PCR was the method, and the copy in TCRdb shows in-frame clones only, minus some. The table has some 80,000 clones, under 97% seen once. The CDR3 runs to 19 residues. Germline CDR1 is LGHNA and CDR2 is YSLEER. V lost 0 bases, J lost 0 bases, and 21 bases lay in between. This receptor was taken from a human donor in good health. The chain couples TRBV4-3 to TRBJ2-7; D might be TRBD2 (5 bases). Specimen: T cells isolated from PBMCs. The CDR3 sequence: CASSQDYHSFIGISYEQYF. DNA of the CDR3: TGCGCCAGCAGCCAAGATTACCATTCATTTATCGGGATCTCCTACGAGCAGTACTTC.